In its sample, the clone carrying this T cell receptor (beta chain) ranks as large (0.1 to 1%). This sample was included in a study of radiation and T cells in renal cell carcinoma. Deletions cut 5 bases from V and 1 base from J, with 5 bases between. CDR1 LNHDA and CDR2 SQIVND come from the germline V gene (reference sequence). The CDR3 totals 13 residues. TCRdb keeps only in-frame clones here, not all; method: immunoSEQ multiplex PCR. The top ten clones hold about an eighth of a sample with 13,000 or so clones, 55% to 70% of them seen once. Indicated treatment: treatment-naive control, cytoreductive nephrectomy. Treatment-naive patients without radiation supplied the control tumors at nephrectomy.

Sequenced material: tumor tissue, taken from a patient whose treatment was nephrectomy without radiotherapy. The rearrangement uses TRBV19 and TRBJ2-2; D uncertain. The clonotype comes from a man aged 50 or older with renal cell carcinoma. The CDR3 region is CASSAQNTGELFF. The DNA of the CDR3 is TGTGCCAGTAGTGCTCAGAACACCGGGGAGCTGTTTTTT.